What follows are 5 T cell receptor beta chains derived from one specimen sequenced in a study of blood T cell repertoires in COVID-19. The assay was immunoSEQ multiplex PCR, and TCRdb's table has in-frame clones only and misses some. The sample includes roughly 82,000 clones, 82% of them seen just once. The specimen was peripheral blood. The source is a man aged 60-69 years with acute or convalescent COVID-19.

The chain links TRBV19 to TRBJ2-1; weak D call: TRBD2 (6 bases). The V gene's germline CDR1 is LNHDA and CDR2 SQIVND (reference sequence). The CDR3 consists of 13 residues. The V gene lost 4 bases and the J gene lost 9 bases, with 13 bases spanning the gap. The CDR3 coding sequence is TGTGCCAGTAGTAGCGGGATGAAAAGTGAGCAGTTCTTC. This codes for CASSSGMKSEQFF. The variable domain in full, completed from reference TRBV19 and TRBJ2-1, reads DGGITQSPKYLFRKEGQNVTLSCEQNLNHDAMYWYRQDPGQGLRLIYYSQIVNDFQKGDIAEGYSVSREKKESFPLTVTSAQKNPTAFYLCASSSGMKSEQFFGPGTRLTVL.

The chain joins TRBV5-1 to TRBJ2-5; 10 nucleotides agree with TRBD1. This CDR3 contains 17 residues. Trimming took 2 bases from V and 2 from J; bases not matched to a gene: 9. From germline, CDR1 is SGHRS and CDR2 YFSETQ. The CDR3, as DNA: TGCGCCAGCAGCTTAGGTGGAGGACAGGGGGGTCAAGAGACCCAGTACTTC. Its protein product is CASSLGGGQGGQETQYF.

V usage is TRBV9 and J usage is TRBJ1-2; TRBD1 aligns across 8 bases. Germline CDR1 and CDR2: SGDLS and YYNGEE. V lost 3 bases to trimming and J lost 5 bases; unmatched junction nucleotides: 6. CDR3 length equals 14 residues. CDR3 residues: CASSGGDRPYGYTF. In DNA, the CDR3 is TGTGCCAGCAGCGGGGGGGACAGGCCTTATGGCTACACCTTC. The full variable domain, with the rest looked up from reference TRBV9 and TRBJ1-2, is DSGVTQTPKHLITATGQRVTLRCSPRSGDLSVYWYQQSLDQGLQFLIQYYNGEERAKGNILERFSAQQFPDLHSELNLSSLELGDSALYFCASSGGDRPYGYTFGSGTRLTVV.

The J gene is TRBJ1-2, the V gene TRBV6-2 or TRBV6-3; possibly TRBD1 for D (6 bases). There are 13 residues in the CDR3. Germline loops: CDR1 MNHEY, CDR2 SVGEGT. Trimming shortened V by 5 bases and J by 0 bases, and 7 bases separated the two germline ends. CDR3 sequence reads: CASSTGPNYGYTF. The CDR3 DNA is TGTGCCAGCAGTACAGGGCCTAACTATGGCTACACCTTC.

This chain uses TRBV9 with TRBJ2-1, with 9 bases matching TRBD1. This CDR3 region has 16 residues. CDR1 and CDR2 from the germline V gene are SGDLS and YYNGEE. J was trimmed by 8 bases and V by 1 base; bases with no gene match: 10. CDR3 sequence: CASSVHRGRQVDEQFF. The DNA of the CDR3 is TGTGCCAGCAGCGTACACAGGGGGCGACAGGTTGATGAGCAGTTCTTC.